The rows below give T cell receptor beta chains drawn from one sample of a study of blood T cell repertoires in COVID-19. The assay was immunoSEQ multiplex PCR, and TCRdb's table has in-frame clones only and misses some. The sample records 350,000 to 550,000 clones, more than 80% being singletons. The material sequenced was PBMCs or T cells enriched from blood (not recorded which). These receptors all stem from a man between 25 and 39 years old who had recovered from COVID-19. Both conserved end residues are part of each CDR3. D genes are given only for firm matches. A clone size is listed for some rows: how often the clone was seen (once, few, many), or a class if it is expanded.

clone size	V gene	J gene	D gene	CDR3 protein	CDR3 DNA
NA	TRBV28	TRBJ1-6	TRBD1	CASVKPGQGNSPLHF	TGTGCCAGCGTAAAACCCGGACAGGGAAATTCACCCCTCCACTTT
NA	TRBV6-5	TRBJ2-2	TRBD2	CASSSGGVTGELFF	TGTGCCAGCAGTTCGGGGGGAGTCACCGGGGAGCTGTTTTTT
NA	TRBV7-2	TRBJ1-2	NA	CASSFRVSKSAGYTF	TGTGCCAGCAGCTTTCGAGTCTCTAAAAGCGCTGGCTACACCTTC
NA	TRBV19	TRBJ2-3	NA	CASSQWGRVDTQYF	TGTGCCAGTAGTCAATGGGGGCGAGTAGATACGCAGTATTTT
NA	TRBV24-1	TRBJ1-5	NA	CATSDSRKGGYSNQPQHF	TGTGCCACCAGTGATTCTCGGAAGGGAGGGTATAGCAATCAGCCCCAGCATTTT
once	TRBV14	TRBJ1-2	NA	CASSPSGPHGYTF	TGTGCCAGCAGCCCATCAGGGCCCCATGGCTACACCTTC
NA	TRBV11-2	TRBJ1-3	NA	CASSLPGSSGNTIYF	TGTGCCAGCAGCTTACCGGGGTCATCTGGAAACACCATATATTTT
NA	TRBV4-1	TRBJ1-1	TRBD1	CASSQETGGNTEAFF	TGCGCCAGCAGCCAAGAAACAGGGGGGAACACTGAAGCTTTCTTT
NA	TRBV12-5	TRBJ2-1	NA	CASGFSGPSYNEQFF	TGTGCTAGTGGTTTTAGCGGTCCCTCCTACAATGAGCAGTTCTTC
NA	TRBV14	TRBJ2-2	NA	CASSQDLFGTGELFF	TGTGCCAGCAGCCAAGATCTATTCGGCACCGGGGAGCTGTTTTTT
NA	TRBV19	TRBJ2-7	NA	CASSLQGYEQYF	TGTGCCAGTAGTTTACAGGGATACGAGCAGTACTTC
NA	TRBV3-1/TRBV3-2	TRBJ1-6	NA	CASSLRSSYNSPLHF	TGTGCCAGCAGCCTAAGGAGCTCCTATAATTCACCCCTCCACTTT
NA	TRBV7-9	TRBJ2-7	TRBD1	CASSYRDRDHEQYF	TGTGCCAGCAGCTACCGGGACAGGGACCACGAGCAGTACTTC
NA	TRBV7-2	TRBJ2-5	NA	CASSLLGVSETQYF	TGTGCCAGCAGCTTATTAGGAGTCTCAGAGACCCAGTACTTC
NA	TRBV2	TRBJ1-5	TRBD1	CASSWDRTGNQPQHF	TGTGCCAGCAGTTGGGACAGGACGGGCAATCAGCCCCAGCATTTT
NA	TRBV27	TRBJ2-3	NA	CASGQLSTQYF	TGTGCCAGCGGCCAGTTATCTACGCAGTATTTT
NA	TRBV28	TRBJ2-1	TRBD2	CASSFRSGDYNEQFF	TGTGCCAGCAGTTTCCGGAGCGGGGATTACAATGAGCAGTTCTTC
NA	TRBV18	TRBJ2-5	NA	CASSPGRQETQYF	TGTGCCAGCTCACCAGGCAGGCAAGAGACCCAGTACTTC
NA	TRBV7-2	TRBJ2-2	NA	CASSLGLLNGELFF	TGTGCCAGCAGTTTGGGGCTCTTGAACGGGGAGCTGTTTTTT
NA	TRBV5-1	TRBJ1-3	NA	CASSSDTTSGNTIYF	TGCGCCAGCAGCTCCGACACAACCTCTGGAAACACCATATATTTT
NA	TRBV28	TRBJ1-4	TRBD1	CASSPEGQGREKLFF	TGTGCCAGCAGTCCAGAGGGACAGGGGAGAGAAAAACTGTTTTTT
NA	TRBV10-3	TRBJ2-2	TRBD1	CAISESGTGGITGELFF	TGTGCCATCAGTGAGTCCGGGACAGGGGGCATCACCGGGGAGCTGTTTTTT
NA	TRBV7-6	TRBJ1-4	NA	CASTPLGGGREKLFF	TGTGCCAGCACCCCCCTTGGGGGAGGGCGGGAAAAACTGTTTTTT
NA	TRBV7-9	TRBJ2-1	TRBD2	CASSLGLAGGPSSYNEQFF	TGTGCCAGCAGCCTCGGACTAGCGGGAGGGCCGAGCTCCTACAATGAGCAGTTCTTC
NA	TRBV5-6	TRBJ1-2	TRBD1	CASSLGQGLYGYTF	TGTGCCAGCAGCTTGGGACAGGGGCTCTATGGCTACACCTTC
NA	TRBV2	TRBJ1-6	NA	CASSVSEQAGLGSPLHF	TGTGCCAGCAGTGTATCGGAACAGGCGGGATTAGGGTCACCCCTCCACTTT
NA	TRBV10-3	TRBJ2-7	NA	CAISEKGGYEQYF	TGTGCCATCAGTGAGAAAGGGGGCTACGAGCAGTACTTC
NA	TRBV12-5	TRBJ1-5	NA	CASGETQGQPQHF	TGTGCTAGTGGTGAGACCCAGGGGCAGCCCCAGCATTTT
NA	TRBV28	TRBJ2-6	NA	CASSFPAGANVLTF	TGTGCCAGCAGTTTTCCGGCTGGGGCCAACGTCCTGACTTTC
NA	TRBV6-5	TRBJ1-2	TRBD1	CASSYAEGAREDGYTF	TGTGCCAGCAGTTACGCGGAGGGGGCTAGAGAGGATGGCTACACCTTC
once	TRBV5-1	TRBJ2-6	NA	CASRGRDIISGANVLTF	TGCGCCAGCAGGGGCCGGGACATCATCTCTGGGGCCAACGTCCTGACTTTC
NA	TRBV4-1	TRBJ2-5	TRBD1	CASSQTGGQETQYF	TGCGCCAGCAGCCAAACAGGGGGCCAAGAGACCCAGTACTTC
NA	TRBV15	TRBJ1-5	TRBD1	CATSSGTGPNQPQHF	TGTGCCACCAGCAGCGGGACAGGTCCCAATCAGCCCCAGCATTTT
NA	TRBV27	TRBJ2-7	TRBD2	CASSLGGRANEQYF	TGTGCCAGCAGTTTGGGCGGGAGGGCCAACGAGCAGTACTTC
NA	TRBV18	TRBJ1-3	NA	CASSPSQTGSSGNTIYF	TGTGCCAGCTCACCTTCTCAAACGGGGAGCTCTGGAAACACCATATATTTT
NA	TRBV5-4	TRBJ2-1	TRBD2	CASTPLAGGLGGYNEQFF	TGTGCCAGCACCCCCTTAGCGGGAGGGCTTGGCGGCTACAATGAGCAGTTCTTC
NA	TRBV10-2	TRBJ1-1	NA	CASSEQSEAFF	TGCGCCAGCAGTGAGCAGTCCGAAGCTTTCTTT
NA	TRBV7-8	TRBJ1-1	NA	CASSSTGLGLTEAFF	TGTGCCAGCAGCTCAACAGGTTTGGGCTTGACTGAAGCTTTCTTT
NA	TRBV30	TRBJ2-1	NA	CAWSGQLLFF	TGTGCCTGGAGCGGTCAACTTTTATTCTTC
NA	TRBV28	TRBJ1-1	NA	CASSLRDEAFF	TGTGCCAGCAGCCTCAGGGATGAGGCTTTCTTT
NA	TRBV28	TRBJ2-1	TRBD1	CASSSGGSEQFF	TGTGCCAGCAGTTCAGGGGGCAGTGAGCAGTTCTTC
few	TRBV2	TRBJ2-3	NA	CASLLVDTQYF	TGTGCCAGCCTATTGGTAGATACGCAGTATTTT
NA	TRBV9	TRBJ2-5	NA	CASSTAGGGETQYF	TGTGCCAGCAGCACAGCCGGAGGCGGGGAGACCCAGTACTTC